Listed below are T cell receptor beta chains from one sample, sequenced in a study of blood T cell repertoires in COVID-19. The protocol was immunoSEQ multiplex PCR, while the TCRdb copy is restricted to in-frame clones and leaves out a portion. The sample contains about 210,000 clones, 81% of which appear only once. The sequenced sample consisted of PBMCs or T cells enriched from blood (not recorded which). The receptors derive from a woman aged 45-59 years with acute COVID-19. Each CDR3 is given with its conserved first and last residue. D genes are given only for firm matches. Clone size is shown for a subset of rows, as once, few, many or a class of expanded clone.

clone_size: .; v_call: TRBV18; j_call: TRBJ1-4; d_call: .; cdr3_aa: CASSPGGENNEKLFF; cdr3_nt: TGTGCCAGCTCACCAGGAGGCGAAAATAATGAAAAACTGTTTTTT
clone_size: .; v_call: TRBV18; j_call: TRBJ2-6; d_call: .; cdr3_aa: CASSPSQAGANVLTF; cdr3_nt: TGTGCCAGCTCACCAAGCCAGGCTGGGGCCAACGTCCTGACTTTC
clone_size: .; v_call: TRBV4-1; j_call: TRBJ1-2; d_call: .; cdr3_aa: CASSQERGTGNYYGYTF; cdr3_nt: TGCGCCAGCAGCCAAGAGAGAGGCACAGGGAACTACTATGGCTACACCTTC
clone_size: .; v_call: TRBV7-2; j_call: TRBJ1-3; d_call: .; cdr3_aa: CASSFAALTGNTIYF; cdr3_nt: TGTGCCAGCAGCTTCGCAGCGCTAACTGGAAACACCATATATTTT
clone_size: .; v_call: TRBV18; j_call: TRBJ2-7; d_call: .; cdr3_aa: CASSPSQGNEQYF; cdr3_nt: TGTGCCAGCTCACCATCCCAGGGTAACGAGCAGTACTTC
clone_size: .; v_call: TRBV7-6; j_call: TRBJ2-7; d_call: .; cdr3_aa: CASSLNRGYEQYF; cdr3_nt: TGTGCCAGCAGCCTCAACCGGGGCTACGAGCAGTACTTC
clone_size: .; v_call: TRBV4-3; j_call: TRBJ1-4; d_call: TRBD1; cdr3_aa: CASSQDRATTNEKLFF; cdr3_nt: TGCGCCAGCAGCCAGGACAGGGCCACAACTAATGAAAAACTGTTTTTT
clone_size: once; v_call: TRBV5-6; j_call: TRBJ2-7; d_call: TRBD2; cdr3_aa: CASSSQPGLPTYEQYF; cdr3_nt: TGTGCCAGCAGCTCACAACCGGGACTACCCACCTACGAGCAGTACTTC
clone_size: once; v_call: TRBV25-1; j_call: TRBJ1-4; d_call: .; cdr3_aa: CASSEQGRGTGREKLFF; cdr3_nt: TGTGCCAGCAGTGAGCAAGGGAGGGGCACGGGACGTGAAAAACTGTTTTTT
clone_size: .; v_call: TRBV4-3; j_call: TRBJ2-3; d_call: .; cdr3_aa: CASSQEGHSRTDTQYF; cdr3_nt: TGCGCCAGCAGCCAAGAGGGACATAGCCGCACAGATACGCAGTATTTT
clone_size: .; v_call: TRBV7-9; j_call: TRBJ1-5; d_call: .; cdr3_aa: CASSLAPGLNQPQHF; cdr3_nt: TGTGCCAGCAGCTTGGCCCCGGGTCTCAATCAGCCCCAGCATTTT
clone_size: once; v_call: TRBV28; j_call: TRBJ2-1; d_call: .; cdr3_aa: CASSYPGIMGDNEQFF; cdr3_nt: TGTGCCAGCAGCTACCCGGGTATAATGGGTGACAATGAGCAGTTCTTC
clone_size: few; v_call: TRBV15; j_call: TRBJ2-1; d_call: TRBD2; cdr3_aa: CATSREGGGAYNEQFF; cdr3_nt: TGTGCCACCAGCAGAGAGGGCGGGGGGGCCTACAATGAGCAGTTCTTC